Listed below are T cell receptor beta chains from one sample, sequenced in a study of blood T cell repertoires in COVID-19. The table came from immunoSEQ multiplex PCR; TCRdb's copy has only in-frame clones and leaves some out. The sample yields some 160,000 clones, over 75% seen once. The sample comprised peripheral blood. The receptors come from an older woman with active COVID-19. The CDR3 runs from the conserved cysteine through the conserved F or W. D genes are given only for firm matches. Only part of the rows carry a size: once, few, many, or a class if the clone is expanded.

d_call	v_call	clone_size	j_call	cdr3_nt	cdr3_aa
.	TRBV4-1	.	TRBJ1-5	TGCGCCAGCAGCCTCGACTCGGGGGGGGCTGGCAATCAGCCCCAGCATTTT	CASSLDSGGAGNQPQHF
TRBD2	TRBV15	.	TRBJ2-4	TGTGCCACCAGCCGGGGACTAGCGGGAGGGGTCATTCAGTACTTC	CATSRGLAGGVIQYF
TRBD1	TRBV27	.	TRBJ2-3	TGTGCCAGCAGTTCCCAGGGGGCAGATACGCAGTATTTT	CASSSQGADTQYF
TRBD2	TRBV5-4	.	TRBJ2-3	TGTGCCAGCAGTCTGACTAGCGGAGGCGCAGATACGCAGTATTTT	CASSLTSGGADTQYF
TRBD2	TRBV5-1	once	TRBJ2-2	TGCGCCAGCAGCTCACTAGCGGGAGCCGGGGAGCTGTTTTTT	CASSSLAGAGELFF
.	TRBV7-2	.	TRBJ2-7	TGTGCCAGCAGCTTATGGCTAGCAGCCGCCTACGAGCAGTACTTC	CASSLWLAAAYEQYF
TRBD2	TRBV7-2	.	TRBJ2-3	TGTGCCAGCAGCTTAGTATTATTAGCGGGCACGCAGTATTTT	CASSLVLLAGTQYF
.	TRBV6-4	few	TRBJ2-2	TGTGCCAGCAGTGTGACGGGAAGCACCGGGGAGCTGTTTTTT	CASSVTGSTGELFF
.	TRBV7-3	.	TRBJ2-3	TGTGCCAGCAGCTTAACGTCGGGCCTCGGGGCAGATACGCAGTATTTT	CASSLTSGLGADTQYF
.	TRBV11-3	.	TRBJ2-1	TGTGCCAGCAGCCCGCCGGGGAGCCTTGAGCAGTTCTTC	CASSPPGSLEQFF
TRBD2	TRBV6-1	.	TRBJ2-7	TGTGCCAGCAGTGAAGCAGTAGGAACTAGCGGTTCCTACGAGCAGTACTTC	CASSEAVGTSGSYEQYF
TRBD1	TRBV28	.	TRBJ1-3	TGTGCCAGCAGTTCCACAGGGGGAGTTGGAAACACCATATATTTT	CASSSTGGVGNTIYF
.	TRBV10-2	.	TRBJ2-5	TGCGCCAGCAGTGAGGCCGGGAGCGGGGAGACCCAGTACTTC	CASSEAGSGETQYF
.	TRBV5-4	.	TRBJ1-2	TGTGCCAGCAGCCTACAACAGGGTCAGATTGGCTACACCTTC	CASSLQQGQIGYTF
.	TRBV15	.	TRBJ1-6	TGTGCCACCAGCCAAACCACCGGGTATAATTCACCCCTCCACTTT	CATSQTTGYNSPLHF
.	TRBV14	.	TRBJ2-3	TGTGCCAGCAGCCCGACAGCTTCTAGCACAGATACGCAGTATTTT	CASSPTASSTDTQYF
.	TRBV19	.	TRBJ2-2	TGTGCCAGTAGTAGCGGGGTAGGCGGGGAGCTGTTTTTT	CASSSGVGGELFF
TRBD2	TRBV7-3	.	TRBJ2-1	TGTGCCAGCAGCTTAAACCCTAGCGGGACTGAGCAGTTCTTC	CASSLNPSGTEQFF
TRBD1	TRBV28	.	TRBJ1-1	TGTGCCACCTATTACAGGACAGGGGGCCGGACTGAAGCTTTCTTT	CATYYRTGGRTEAFF
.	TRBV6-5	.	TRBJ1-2	TGTGCCAGCAGGGAGGGTTTCTATGGCTACACCTTC	CASREGFYGYTF
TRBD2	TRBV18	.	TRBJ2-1	TGTGCCAGCTCACCACCGTCTAGCGGGAGTCAGAGCTCCTACAATGAGCAGTTCTTC	CASSPPSSGSQSSYNEQFF
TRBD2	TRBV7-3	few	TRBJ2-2	TGTGCCAGCAGCTTAACGGGCGGGAGCGGCGGGGAGCTGTTTTTT	CASSLTGGSGGELFF
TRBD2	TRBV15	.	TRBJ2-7	TGTGCCACCAGCCTAGCGGGGGACCAGTACTTC	CATSLAGDQYF
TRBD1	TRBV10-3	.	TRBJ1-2	TGTGCCATCAGTGAACCGGGACAGGGGGCGGGTGGCTACACCTTC	CAISEPGQGAGGYTF
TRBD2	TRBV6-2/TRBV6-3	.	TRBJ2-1	TGTGCCAGCAGTTGGACTAGCGGGGGGACCTACAATGAGCAGTTCTTC	CASSWTSGGTYNEQFF
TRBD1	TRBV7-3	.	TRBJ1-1	TGTGCCAGCAGCTTAAGACAGGGGACTGAAGCTTTCTTT	CASSLRQGTEAFF
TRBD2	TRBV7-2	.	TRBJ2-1	TGTGCCAGCAGCCAGGGACTAGCGGATTACAATGAGCAGTTCTTC	CASSQGLADYNEQFF
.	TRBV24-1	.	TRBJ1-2	TGTGCCACCAGTGCCCCGAACTATGGCTACACCTTC	CATSAPNYGYTF
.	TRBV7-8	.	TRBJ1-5	TGTGCCAGCAGCTTATCCCAGCGGCTGGGCAATCAGCCCCAGCATTTT	CASSLSQRLGNQPQHF
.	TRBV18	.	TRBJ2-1	TGTGCCAGCTCGCTGGGGGGTTACGTGTTCTTC	CASSLGGYVFF
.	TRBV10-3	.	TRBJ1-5	TGTGCCATCAGTGAGCAGGGTAGCAATCAGCCCCAGCATTTT	CAISEQGSNQPQHF
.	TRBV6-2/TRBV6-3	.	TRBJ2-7	TGTGCCAGCAGCCGACAGTCACCCACCTACGAGCAGTACTTC	CASSRQSPTYEQYF
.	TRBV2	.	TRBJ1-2	TGTGCCAGGCGGGGAGCGGGCTACACCTTC	CARRGAGYTF
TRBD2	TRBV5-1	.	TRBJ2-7	TGCGCCAGCAGCTCGCGGACTAGCGGGAGTAGGGAGCAGTACTTC	CASSSRTSGSREQYF
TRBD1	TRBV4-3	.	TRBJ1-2	TGCGCCAGCAGCCGAGCAGGGGGCGCGGATCTCTACGGCTACACCTTC	CASSRAGGADLYGYTF
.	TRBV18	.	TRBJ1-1	TGTGCCAGCTCACCACTTTTCTGGGAAGCGGGCACTGAAGCTTTCTTT	CASSPLFWEAGTEAFF
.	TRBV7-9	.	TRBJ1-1	TGTGCCAGCAGCCCCAGATACAGGGACGGGTACACTGAAGCTTTCTTT	CASSPRYRDGYTEAFF
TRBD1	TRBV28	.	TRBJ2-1	TGTGCCAGCGGGACAGGGGCCAATGAGCAGTTCTTC	CASGTGANEQFF
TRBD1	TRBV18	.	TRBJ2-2	TGTGCCAGCTCACCCGGAACAGGGGCAACCGGGGAGCTGTTTTTT	CASSPGTGATGELFF
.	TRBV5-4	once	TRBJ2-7	TGTGCCAGCAGCTTGGCAGTTGACTACGAGCAGTACTTC	CASSLAVDYEQYF
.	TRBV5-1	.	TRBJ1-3	TGCGCCAGCAGGTCCGGGGAGGGAAACACCATATATTTT	CASRSGEGNTIYF
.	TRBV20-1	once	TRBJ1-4	TGCAGTGCTAGTGGGGGGCCTAGTAGGGAAAAACTGTTTTTT	CSASGGPSREKLFF
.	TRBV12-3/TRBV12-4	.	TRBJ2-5	TGTGCCAGCGAAAAATCCGGGGGAGAGACCCAGTACTTC	CASEKSGGETQYF
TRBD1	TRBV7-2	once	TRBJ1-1	TGTGCCAGCAAGAACGGACAGGGGGCAAGCTTAAACACTGAAGCTTTCTTT	CASKNGQGASLNTEAFF
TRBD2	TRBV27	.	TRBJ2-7	TGTGCCAGCAGACCCACTGGTCTAGCGGATACCTACGAGCAGTACTTC	CASRPTGLADTYEQYF
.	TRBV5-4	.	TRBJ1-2	TGTGCCAGCCGGCAACAGGGTAAATATGGCTACACCTTC	CASRQQGKYGYTF
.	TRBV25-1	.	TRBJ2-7	TGTGCCAGCAGCTTCCCAGGTACCTACGAGCAGTACTTC	CASSFPGTYEQYF
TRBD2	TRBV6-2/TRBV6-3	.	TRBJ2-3	TGTGCCAGCAGTTACGAGCTAGCGGGCACAGATACGCAGTATTTT	CASSYELAGTDTQYF
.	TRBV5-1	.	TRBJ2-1	TGCGCCAGCAGCCCGGAACCCGGCGGCTACAATGAGCAGTTCTTC	CASSPEPGGYNEQFF
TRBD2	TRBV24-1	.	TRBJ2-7	TGTGCCACCAGTGATAATAGCGGGAGTACGTACGAGCAGTACTTC	CATSDNSGSTYEQYF
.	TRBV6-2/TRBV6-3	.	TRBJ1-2	TGTGCCAGCACCCCTGCCCAGGGGCCGGGTGGCTACACCTTC	CASTPAQGPGGYTF
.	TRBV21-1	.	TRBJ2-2	TGTGCCAGCAGAAGTAGCGGGAGCGACACCGGGGAGCTGTTTTTT	CASRSSGSDTGELFF